Presented here are 8 T cell receptor beta chains from one specimen sequenced in a study of control samples from healthy donors and cancer patients. This table comes from immunoSEQ multiplex PCR, and its TCRdb copy is limited to in-frame clones, with some not included. The sample holds some 89,000 clones, more than 75% seen once. Sequenced: blood. These receptors originate from a woman in her thirties or forties in good health.

This clone was recorded only once. The chain recombines TRBV18 with TRBJ1-2; D possibly corresponds to TRBD1 (6 bases). CDR1 is KGHSH and CDR2 is LQKENI in the germline V gene. The V gene lost 3 bases and the J gene lost 1 base, with 12 bases spanning the gap. The CDR3 extends over 15 amino acids. CDR3 nucleotides: TGTGCCAGCTCACCGAGGACAGAACTTAACTATGGCTACACCTTC. Translation: CASSPRTELNYGYTF.

The chain combines TRBV2 with TRBJ2-1; the match to TRBD2 covers 10 bases. Losses at the gene ends were 5 bases for V and 9 bases for J; bases not matched to a gene: 10. CDR1 is SNHLY and CDR2 is FYNNEI in the germline V gene. The CDR3 runs to 15 residues. The CDR3 loop reads CASSIYSGGKGEQFF. The CDR3 coding sequence is TGTGCCAGCAGTATCTATAGCGGGGGGAAAGGTGAGCAGTTCTTC.

The gene calls are TRBV6-2 or TRBV6-3 and TRBJ1-3; D is uncertain. The CDR3 is 16 amino acids. V gave up 6 bases and J gave up 2 bases, with 17 bases separating them. Per germline, CDR1 MNHEY and CDR2 SVGEGT. As DNA, the CDR3 is TGTGCCAGCAGCCCTACCCGATCGAGCCCTGGAAACACCATATATTTT. It yields the protein CASSPTRSSPGNTIYF.

The gene calls are TRBV19 and TRBJ1-2; 7 bases match TRBD1. Trimming removed 7 bases from V and 3 bases from J; junction bases left unmatched: 17. Germline CDR1 is LNHDA and CDR2 is SQIVND (reference sequence). The CDR3 totals 17 residues. The CDR3 sequence is CASNGLLLDREYYGYTF. The CDR3 DNA reads TGTGCCAGTAATGGTCTTCTACTCGACAGGGAGTACTATGGCTACACCTTC.

The chain combines TRBV4-2 with TRBJ2-1, with unresolved D. Trimming removed 0 bases at V and 6 bases at J, with 9 bases between. The CDR3 sequence is 14 residues long. Germline V gives CDR1 LGHNA, CDR2 YNFKEQ. This chain's CDR3 is CASSQDGTINEQFF. The CDR3 coding sequence is TGTGCCAGCAGCCAAGATGGCACGATCAATGAGCAGTTCTTC.

This clone was counted between two and nine times. CDR3: CASSIQGANYEQYF. The DNA of the CDR3 is TGTGCCAGTAGTATACAGGGAGCAAACTACGAGCAGTACTTC. This chain connects TRBV19 to TRBJ2-7, with D perhaps matching TRBD1 or TRBD2 (5 bases each). Deletions cut 2 bases from V and 3 bases from J, with 11 bases between. The CDR3 totals 14 residues. Per the germline V gene, CDR1 is LNHDA and CDR2 is SQIVND (reference sequence).

The chain couples TRBV30 to TRBJ2-5, with TRBD2 identical over 7 bases. The CDR3 covers 15 residues. Unmatched junction bases numbered 11, after V lost 2 bases and J lost 5 bases. Germline V gene data show CDR1 as GTSNPN and CDR2 as SVGIG (reference sequence). Here the CDR3 reads CAWSHGGLLGETQYF. Here the CDR3 DNA reads TGTGCCTGGAGTCATGGGGGACTACTTGGGGAGACCCAGTACTTC.

In this sample, this clone turned up a few times. The V and J genes are TRBV18 and TRBJ2-4; no reliable D call. Trimming stripped 0 bases from V and 0 bases from J, with 18 bases between. CDR3 length equals 19 residues. CDR1 KGHSH and CDR2 LQKENI come from the germline V gene. In DNA, the CDR3 is TGTGCCAGCTCACCACCGCAAGGGTGGGCAGCCTTAGCCAAAAACATTCAGTACTTC. Translating it yields CASSPPQGWAALAKNIQYF.